This note documents a single T cell receptor beta chain sequence. The sample originates from a study of cytomegalovirus exposure and HLA in healthy donors. It was with 60 Vbeta and 13 Jbeta primers that the PCR ran. Per the original methods: Some 11 million of the 60 million to 80 million unique TCR beta chains counted in a later analysis were shared. Assay: immunoSEQ multiplex PCR; the TCRdb copy retains only in-frame clones and omits some. The DNA gave D and trimming, while V, J and clone size come from that table. This sample contains roughly 100,000 clones. This CDR3 contains 13 residues. From germline, CDR1 is SQVTM and CDR2 ANQGSEA. V was shortened by 6 bases and J by 3 bases, with 13 bases between the two germline ends.

The source is a middle-aged man in good health and CMV-seronegative. The sample comprised PBMCs. The chain combines TRBV29-1 with TRBJ2-3; TRBD1 is a possible D gene (5 bases). CDR3 region: CSVQGIGTDTQYF. CDR3 bases: TGCAGCGTCCAGGGTATAGGTACAGATACGCAGTATTTT.